This note documents a single T cell receptor beta chain sequence. The antigen remains unidentified. The data were taken from a study of Ad26.COV2.S vaccination and SARS-CoV-2 variants. Turning to the study itself: By the intramuscular route, Ad26.COV2.S was given once, or twice 56 days apart. Findings and caveats of the study: Substantial post-vaccination breadth of spike-specific CD8+ and CD4+ T cell responses was reported. Estimates derived from TCR breadth and depth analyses may have underestimated total T cell responses.

The method was immunoSEQ multiplex PCR; TCRdb's version includes in-frame clones alone and lacks a portion of them. Found here are approximately 420,000 clones, roughly 88% of them singletons; the top ten hold approximately 4%. The treatment denotes: some 19 received Ad26.COV2.S at low or high dose, single or two shots; a few received placebo; per-sample allocation not given. Day 63 following the first vaccine or placebo injection was when the samples were taken. As its vector, the vaccine had Ad26, which expressed Wuhan-strain SARS-CoV-2 spike. Germline-derived CDR1 and CDR2 are MNHEY and SVGEGT. After removal of 5 bases from V and 6 bases from J, the junction contained 3 bases not matched to a gene. The CDR3 runs to 13 residues.

Here the sequenced sample was peripheral blood, taken in a trial of Ad26.COV2.S vaccine versus placebo. This TCR came from a person aged 18-60 years who received the Ad26.COV2.S COVID-19 vaccine or a placebo. The chain employs TRBV6-2 or TRBV6-3 and TRBJ2-1; 8 bases align to TRBD1. The chain's CDR3 is CASSRTGGNEQFF. The CDR3 coding sequence is TGTGCCAGCAGTCGAACAGGGGGCAATGAGCAGTTCTTC.